This T cell receptor (beta chain) came from a study of CD8+ T cells in alopecia areata. The treatment denotes: oral pan-JAK inhibitor, 5-10 mg twice daily. Peripheral blood, together with lesional scalp punch biopsies, was collected from alopecia areata patients. RNA extraction was followed by reverse transcription into cDNA, which acted as the sequencing template. TCRdb keeps only in-frame clones here, not all; method: immunoSEQ multiplex PCR. The sample lists about 300,000 clones, roughly 50% seen once, with around 1.7% in the top ten. There are 15 residues in the CDR3. The V gene lost 0 bases and the J gene lost 8 bases, with 16 bases spanning the gap. Germline V gives CDR1 LGHNA, CDR2 YSLEER.

J is TRBJ1-2 and V is TRBV4-3, with a weak D call TRBD1 (5 bases). Sequenced material: CD4+ T cells sorted from blood, taken at week 24, from a patient treated with tofacitinib. The source is a human donor with alopecia areata. In nucleotides, the CDR3 is TGCGCCAGCAGCCAAGATCAGGGTCTAGGGCGAGGCTACACCTTC. Its protein product is CASSQDQGLGRGYTF.